These T cell receptor beta chains were read from a single sample in a study of blood T cell repertoires in COVID-19. Sequencing was performed with immunoSEQ multiplex PCR; in TCRdb, only in-frame clones are kept and a portion is missing. Found here are some 260,000 clones, roughly 82% of them singletons; the top ten hold approximately 4.9%. Sequenced: peripheral blood. These receptor sequences come from a woman older than 75 with active or convalescent COVID-19. CDR3s include the opening cysteine and the closing phenylalanine or tryptophan.

V: TRBV16; CDR3: CASSQGGINTEAFF
V: TRBV5-1; CDR3: CASSEQGGSGNTIYF
V: TRBV5-4; CDR3: CASSLQGAYEQYF
V: TRBV28; CDR3: CASSEQGARGYTF
V: TRBV6-5; CDR3: CASSYSQGFQETQYF
V: TRBV6-1; CDR3: CASSEFRDPNEAFF
V: TRBV14; CDR3: CASSQRLAGGLVGETQYF
V: TRBV10-1; CDR3: CASSYTGTGPQHF
V: TRBV28; CDR3: CASSLDRGLGYTF
V: TRBV2; CDR3: CASNILAGGYNEQFF
V: TRBV28; CDR3: CATQGGGTDTQYF
V: TRBV27; CDR3: CATAGLAGTDTQYF
V: TRBV28; CDR3: CASSSNRAGSSPLHF
V: TRBV19; CDR3: CATLLAGGSNEQFF
V: TRBV30; CDR3: CAGRRETPYNSPLHF
V: TRBV3-1/TRBV3-2; CDR3: CASRTTWEVRGRGTEAFF
V: TRBV3-1/TRBV3-2; CDR3: CASSPKGLAEETQYF
V: TRBV18; CDR3: CASSTYRDRGTEAFF
V: TRBV6-5; CDR3: CASKGGGNSPLHF
V: TRBV7-2; CDR3: CASSRPRQGDRYGYTF